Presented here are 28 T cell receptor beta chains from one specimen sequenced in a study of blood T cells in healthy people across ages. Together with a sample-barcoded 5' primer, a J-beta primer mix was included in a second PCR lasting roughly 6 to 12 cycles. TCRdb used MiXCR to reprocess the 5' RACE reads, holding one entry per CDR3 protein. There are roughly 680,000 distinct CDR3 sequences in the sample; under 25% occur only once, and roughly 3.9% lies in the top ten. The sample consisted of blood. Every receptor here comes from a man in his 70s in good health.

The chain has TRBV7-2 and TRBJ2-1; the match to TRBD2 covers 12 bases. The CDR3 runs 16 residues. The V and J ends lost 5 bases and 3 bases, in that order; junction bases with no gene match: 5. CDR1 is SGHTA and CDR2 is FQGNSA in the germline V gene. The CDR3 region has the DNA TGTGCCAGCAGCCGGACTAGCGGGAAGATCTACAATGAGCAGTTCTTC. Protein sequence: CASSRTSGKIYNEQFF.

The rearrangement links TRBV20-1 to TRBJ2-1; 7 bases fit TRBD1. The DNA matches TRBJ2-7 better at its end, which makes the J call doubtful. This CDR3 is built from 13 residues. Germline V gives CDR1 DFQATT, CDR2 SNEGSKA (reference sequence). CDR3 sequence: CSAWGQQAYEQYF. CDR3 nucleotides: TGCAGTGCTTGGGGACAGCAAGCCTACGAGCAGTACTTC.

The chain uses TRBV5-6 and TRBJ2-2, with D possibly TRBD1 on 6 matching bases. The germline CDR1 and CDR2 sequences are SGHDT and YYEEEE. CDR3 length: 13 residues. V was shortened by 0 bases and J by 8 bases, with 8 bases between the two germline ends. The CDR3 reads CASSLAGQGELFF. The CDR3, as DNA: TGTGCCAGCAGCTTGGCAGGACAGGGGGAGCTGTTTTTT.

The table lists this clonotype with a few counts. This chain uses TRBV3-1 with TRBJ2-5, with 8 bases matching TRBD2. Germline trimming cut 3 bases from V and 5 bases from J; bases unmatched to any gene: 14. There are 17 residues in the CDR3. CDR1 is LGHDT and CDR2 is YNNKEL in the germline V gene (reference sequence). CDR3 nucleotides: TGTGCCAGCAGCCATACTAGCGGCGGTGGAGGTCTGGAGACCCAGTACTTC. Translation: CASSHTSGGGGLETQYF.

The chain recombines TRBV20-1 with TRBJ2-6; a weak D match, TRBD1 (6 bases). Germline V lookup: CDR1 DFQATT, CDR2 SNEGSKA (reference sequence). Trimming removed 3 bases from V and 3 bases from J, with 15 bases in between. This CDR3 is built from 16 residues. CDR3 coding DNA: TGCAGTGCTAGTGGGGGCTCGCCGGGTGGGGCCAACGTCCTGACTTTC. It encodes CSASGGSPGGANVLTF.

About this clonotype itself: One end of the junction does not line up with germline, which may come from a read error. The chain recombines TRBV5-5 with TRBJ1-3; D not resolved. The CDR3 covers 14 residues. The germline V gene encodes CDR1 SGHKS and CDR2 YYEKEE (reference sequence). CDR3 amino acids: CASSLGGLGNTIHF. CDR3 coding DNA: TGTGCCAGCAGCTTGGGCGGTCTTGGAAACACCATACATTTT.

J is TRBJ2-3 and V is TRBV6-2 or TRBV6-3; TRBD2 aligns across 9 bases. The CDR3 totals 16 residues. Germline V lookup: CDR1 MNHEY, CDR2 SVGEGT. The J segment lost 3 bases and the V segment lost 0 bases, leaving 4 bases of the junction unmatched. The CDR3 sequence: CASSYSGAGGTDTQYF. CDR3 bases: TGTGCCAGCAGTTACTCAGGTGCGGGAGGGACAGATACGCAGTATTTT.

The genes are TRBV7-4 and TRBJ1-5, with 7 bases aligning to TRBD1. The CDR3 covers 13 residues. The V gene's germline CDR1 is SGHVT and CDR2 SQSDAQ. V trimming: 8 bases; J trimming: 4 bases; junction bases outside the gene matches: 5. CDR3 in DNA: TGTGCCAGCGGACAGGACAGAAATCAGCCCCAGCATTTT. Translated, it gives CASGQDRNQPQHF.

DNA of the CDR3: TGCAGTGCTAGTTCCGGGACTAGCGGGAGGGCCTATGAGCAGTTCTTC. Encoded protein: CSASSGTSGRAYEQFF. This chain connects TRBV20-1 to TRBJ2-5, with 16 bases that match TRBD2. The DNA matches TRBJ2-1 better at its end, which makes the J call doubtful. Looked up from germline, CDR1 is DFQATT and CDR2 is SNEGSKA (reference sequence). CDR3 length: 16 residues.

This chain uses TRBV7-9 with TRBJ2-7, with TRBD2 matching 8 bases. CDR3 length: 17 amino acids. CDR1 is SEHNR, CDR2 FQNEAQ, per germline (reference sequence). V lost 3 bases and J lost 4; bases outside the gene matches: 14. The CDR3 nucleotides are TGTGCCAGCAGCTTGGCAACTAGCGGTTCAGATCTTTACGAGCAGTACTTC. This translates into CASSLATSGSDLYEQYF.

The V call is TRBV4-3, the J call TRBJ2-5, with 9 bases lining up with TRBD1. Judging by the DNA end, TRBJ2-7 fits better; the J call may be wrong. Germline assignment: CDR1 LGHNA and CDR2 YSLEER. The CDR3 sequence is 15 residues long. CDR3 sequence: CASSPATGGSYEQYF. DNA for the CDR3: TGCGCCAGCAGCCCGGCGACAGGGGGCTCCTACGAGCAGTACTTC.

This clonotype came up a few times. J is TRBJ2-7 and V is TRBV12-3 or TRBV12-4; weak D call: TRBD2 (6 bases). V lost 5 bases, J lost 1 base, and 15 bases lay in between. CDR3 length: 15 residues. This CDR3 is CASSPPGTDSYEQYF. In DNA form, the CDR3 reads TGTGCCAGCAGTCCTCCAGGGACTGATTCCTACGAGCAGTACTTC.

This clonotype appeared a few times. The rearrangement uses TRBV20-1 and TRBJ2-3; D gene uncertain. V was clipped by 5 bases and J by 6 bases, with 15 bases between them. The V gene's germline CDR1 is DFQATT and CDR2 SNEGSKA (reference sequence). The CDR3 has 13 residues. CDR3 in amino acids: CSALDEPPDTQYF. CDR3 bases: TGCAGTGCTTTGGATGAACCTCCGGATACGCAGTATTTT.

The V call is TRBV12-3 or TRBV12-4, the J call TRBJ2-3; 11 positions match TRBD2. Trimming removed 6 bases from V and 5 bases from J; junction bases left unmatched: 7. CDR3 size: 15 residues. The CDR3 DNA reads TGTGCCAGCAGACTTAGCGGGAGGGCCAAAGATACGCAGTATTTT. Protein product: CASRLSGRAKDTQYF.

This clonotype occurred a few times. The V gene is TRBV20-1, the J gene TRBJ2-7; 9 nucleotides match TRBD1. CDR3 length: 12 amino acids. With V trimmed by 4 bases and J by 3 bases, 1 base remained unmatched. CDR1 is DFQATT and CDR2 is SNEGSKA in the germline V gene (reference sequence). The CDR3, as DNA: TGCAGTGCTAAGGACAGGGGCTACGAGCAGTACTTC. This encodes CSAKDRGYEQYF.

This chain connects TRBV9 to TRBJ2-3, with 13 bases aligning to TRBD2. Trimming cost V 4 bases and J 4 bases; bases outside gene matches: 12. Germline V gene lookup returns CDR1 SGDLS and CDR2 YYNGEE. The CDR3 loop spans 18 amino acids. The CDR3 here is CASSKRLGLAGSSDTQYF. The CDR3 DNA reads TGTGCCAGCAGCAAACGACTGGGACTAGCGGGGTCGTCAGATACGCAGTATTTT. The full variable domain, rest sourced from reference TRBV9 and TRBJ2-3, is DSGVTQTPKHLITATGQRVTLRCSPRSGDLSVYWYQQSLDQGLQFLIQYYNGEERAKGNILERFSAQQFPDLHSELNLSSLELGDSALYFCASSKRLGLAGSSDTQYFGPGTRLTVL.

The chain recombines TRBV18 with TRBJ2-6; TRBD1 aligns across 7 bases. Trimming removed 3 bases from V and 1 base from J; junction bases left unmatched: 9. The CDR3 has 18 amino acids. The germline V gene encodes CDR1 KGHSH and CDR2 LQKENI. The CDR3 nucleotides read TGTGCCAGCTCACCCAGACAGGGTGATAAGTCTGGGGCCAACGTCCTGACTTTC. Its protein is CASSPRQGDKSGANVLTF.

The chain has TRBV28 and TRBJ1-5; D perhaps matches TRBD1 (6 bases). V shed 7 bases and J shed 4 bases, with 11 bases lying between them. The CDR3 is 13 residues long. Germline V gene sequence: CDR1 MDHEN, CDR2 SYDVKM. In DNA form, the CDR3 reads TGTGCCAGCAATAGGGACATTAATCAGCCCCAGCATTTT. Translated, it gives CASNRDINQPQHF. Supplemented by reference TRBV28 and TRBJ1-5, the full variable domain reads DVKVTQSSRYLVKRTGEKVFLECVQDMDHENMFWYRQDPGLGLRLIYFSYDVKMKEKGDIPEGYSVSREKKERFSLILESASTNQTSMYLCASNRDINQPQHFGDGTRLSIL.

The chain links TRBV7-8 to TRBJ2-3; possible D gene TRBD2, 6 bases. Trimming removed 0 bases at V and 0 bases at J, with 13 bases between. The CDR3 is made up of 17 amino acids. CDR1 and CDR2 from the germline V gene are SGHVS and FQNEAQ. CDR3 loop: CASSLAFRAGSTDTQYF. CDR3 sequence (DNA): TGTGCCAGCAGCTTAGCGTTCCGGGCGGGAAGCACAGATACGCAGTATTTT.

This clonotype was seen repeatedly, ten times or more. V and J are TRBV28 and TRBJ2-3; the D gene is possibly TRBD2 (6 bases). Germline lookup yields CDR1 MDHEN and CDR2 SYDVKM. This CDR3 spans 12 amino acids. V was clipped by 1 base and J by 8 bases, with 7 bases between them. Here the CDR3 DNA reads TGTGCCAGCAGTTTATCGGAGGGTACGCAGTATTTT. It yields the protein CASSLSEGTQYF.

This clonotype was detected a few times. The CDR3 bases are TGTGCCAGCAGTTCCCCCTGGGGAACAGGGGGTCAAAGCTCTGGGGCCAACGTCCTGACTTTC. Protein: CASSSPWGTGGQSSGANVLTF. J is TRBJ2-6 and V is TRBV12-3 or TRBV12-4; 8 nucleotides match TRBD1. V was clipped by 4 bases and J by 0 bases; unmatched bases: 17. This CDR3 has 21 amino acids.

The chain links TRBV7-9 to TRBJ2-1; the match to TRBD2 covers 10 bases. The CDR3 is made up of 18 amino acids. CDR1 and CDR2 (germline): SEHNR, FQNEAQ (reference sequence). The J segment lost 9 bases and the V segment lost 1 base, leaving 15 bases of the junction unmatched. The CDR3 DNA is TGTGCCAGCAGCTTAGTCACCCCTACGAGCGGGAGGGCCGGTGAGCAGTTCTTC. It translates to CASSLVTPTSGRAGEQFF.

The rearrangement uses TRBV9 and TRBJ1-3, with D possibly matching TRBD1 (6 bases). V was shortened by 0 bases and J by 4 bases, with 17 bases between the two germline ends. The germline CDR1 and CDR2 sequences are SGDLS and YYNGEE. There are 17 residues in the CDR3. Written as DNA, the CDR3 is TGTGCCAGCAGCGTAGCTACGGGGCAGGGGTCGGGAAACACCATATATTTT. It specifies CASSVATGQGSGNTIYF.

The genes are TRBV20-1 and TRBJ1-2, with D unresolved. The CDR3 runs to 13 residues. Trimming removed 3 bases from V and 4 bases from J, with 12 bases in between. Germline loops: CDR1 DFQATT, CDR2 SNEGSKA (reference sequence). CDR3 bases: TGCAGTGCTAGCGACGCCGAGGGCTATGGCTACACCTTC. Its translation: CSASDAEGYGYTF.

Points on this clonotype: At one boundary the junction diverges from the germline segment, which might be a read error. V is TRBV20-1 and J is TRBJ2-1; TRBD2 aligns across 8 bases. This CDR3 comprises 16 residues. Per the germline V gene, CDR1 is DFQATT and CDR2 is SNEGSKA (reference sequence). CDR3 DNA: TGCAGTGCTACCAGGACTAGCAGGAGCTCCTACAATGAGCAGTCCTTC. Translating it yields CSATRTSRSSYNEQSF.

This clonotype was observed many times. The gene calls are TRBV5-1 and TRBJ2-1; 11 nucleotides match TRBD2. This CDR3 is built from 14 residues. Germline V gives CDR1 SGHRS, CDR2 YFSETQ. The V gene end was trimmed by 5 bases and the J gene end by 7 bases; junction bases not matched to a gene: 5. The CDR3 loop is CASSFSGRGNEQFF. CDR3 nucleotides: TGCGCCAGCAGTTTTAGCGGGAGGGGGAATGAGCAGTTCTTC.

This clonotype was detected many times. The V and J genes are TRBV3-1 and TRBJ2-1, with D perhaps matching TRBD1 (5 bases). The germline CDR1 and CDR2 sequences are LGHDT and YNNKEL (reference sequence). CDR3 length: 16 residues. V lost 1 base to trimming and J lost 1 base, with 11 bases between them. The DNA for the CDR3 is TGTGCCAGCAGCCAAGGGGGAACAGGATCCTACAATGAGCAGTTCTTC. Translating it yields CASSQGGTGSYNEQFF.

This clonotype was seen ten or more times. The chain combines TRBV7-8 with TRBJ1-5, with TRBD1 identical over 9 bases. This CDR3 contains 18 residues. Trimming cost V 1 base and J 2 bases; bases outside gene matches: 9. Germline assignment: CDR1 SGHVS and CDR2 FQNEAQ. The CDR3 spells CASSLVEVDRGGNQPQHF. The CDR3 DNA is TGTGCCAGCAGCTTAGTAGAGGTGGACAGGGGCGGCAATCAGCCCCAGCATTTT.